The entry below gives a single TCR beta chain sequence along with its context. The antigen is undetermined. Authors' data handling: Filtering differed for immunoSEQ, which gave only junction sequences without quality scores. Generated by immunoSEQ multiplex PCR, the TCRdb table keeps only in-frame clones and is missing some. V and J calls and clone size come straight from that table; D and trimming were deduced from the DNA. The sample has approximately 720,000 clones; under 95% are singletons. The data derive from a study of shared clonotypes between healthy human individuals. Whole-study results and caveats: Rarefaction showed sorted-subset sequencing was incomplete despite large depth.

The CDR3 covers 12 residues. Per germline, CDR1 SQVTM and CDR2 ANQGSEA. The V and J ends lost 2 bases and 8 bases respectively, with 9 bases between them. Naive CD8 populations comprised CD45RO-negative cells positively selected for CCR7, excluding terminally differentiated effector memory CD45RA+ cells. The sequencing sample was made of naive CD8+ T cells sorted from blood. The chain links TRBV29-1 to TRBJ1-4; D gene uncertain. The sequence came from a man younger than 40 in good health. The CDR3 nucleotides read TGCAGCGTTGAACTTGTGGGGGAAAAACTGTTTTTT. Protein sequence: CSVELVGEKLFF.